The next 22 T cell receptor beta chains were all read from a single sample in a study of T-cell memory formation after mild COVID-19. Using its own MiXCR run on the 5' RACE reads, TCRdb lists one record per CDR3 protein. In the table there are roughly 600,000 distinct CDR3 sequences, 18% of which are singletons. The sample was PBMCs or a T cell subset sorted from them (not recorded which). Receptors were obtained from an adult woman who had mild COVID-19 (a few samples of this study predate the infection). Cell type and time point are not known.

For the CDR3, the DNA is TGTGCCAGCAGCCCAACGCCGGACACTGAAGCTTTCTTT. It is translated as CASSPTPDTEAFF. V gene TRBV7-3 combines with J gene TRBJ1-1; D ambiguous. CDR1 and CDR2 (germline): SGHTA, FQGTGA. V dropped 5 bases and J dropped 3 bases, with 10 bases sitting between them. The CDR3 length is 13 residues.

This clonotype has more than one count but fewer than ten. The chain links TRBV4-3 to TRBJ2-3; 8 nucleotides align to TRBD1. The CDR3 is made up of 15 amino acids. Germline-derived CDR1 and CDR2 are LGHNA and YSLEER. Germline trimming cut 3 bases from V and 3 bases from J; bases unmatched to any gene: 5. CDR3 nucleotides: TGCGCCAGCAGCCAGGGGGGACAGGCTACAGATACGCAGTATTTT. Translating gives CASSQGGQATDTQYF.

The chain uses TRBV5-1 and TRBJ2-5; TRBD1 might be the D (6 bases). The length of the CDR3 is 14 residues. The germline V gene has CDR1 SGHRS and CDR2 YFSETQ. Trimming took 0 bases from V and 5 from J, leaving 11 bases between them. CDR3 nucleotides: TGCGCCAGCAGCTTGGACAGGGTGGCGGAGACCCAGTACTTC. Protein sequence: CASSLDRVAETQYF.

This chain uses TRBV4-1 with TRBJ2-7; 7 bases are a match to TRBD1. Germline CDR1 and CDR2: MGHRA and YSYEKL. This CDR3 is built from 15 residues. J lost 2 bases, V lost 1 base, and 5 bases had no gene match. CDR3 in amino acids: CASSQGQQGTYEQYF. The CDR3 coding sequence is TGCGCCAGCAGCCAAGGACAACAGGGGACCTACGAGCAGTACTTC.

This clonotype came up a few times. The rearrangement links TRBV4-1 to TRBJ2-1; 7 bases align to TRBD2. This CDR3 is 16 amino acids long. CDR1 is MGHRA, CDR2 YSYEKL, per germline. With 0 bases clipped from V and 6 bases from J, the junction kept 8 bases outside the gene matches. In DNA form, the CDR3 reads TGCGCCAGCAGCCAAGAACCCCGACTAGCTGGCAATGAGCAGTTCTTC. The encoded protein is CASSQEPRLAGNEQFF.

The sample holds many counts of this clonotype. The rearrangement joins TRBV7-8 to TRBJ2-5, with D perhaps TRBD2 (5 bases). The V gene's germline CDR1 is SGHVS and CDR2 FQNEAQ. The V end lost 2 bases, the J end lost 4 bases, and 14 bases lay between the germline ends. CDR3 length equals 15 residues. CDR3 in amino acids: CASSLPQVAGETQYF. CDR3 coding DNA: TGTGCCAGCAGCTTACCCCAGGTGGCGGGAGAGACCCAGTACTTC.

CDR3 protein: CASRDHEQYF. The CDR3 nucleotides are TGTGCCAGCAGGGACCACGAGCAGTACTTC. The chain uses TRBV2 and TRBJ2-7; D uncertain. The CDR3 is 10 amino acids. The germline CDR1 and CDR2 sequences are SNHLY and FYNNEI. The V and J ends lost 6 bases and 5 bases respectively, with 5 bases between them.

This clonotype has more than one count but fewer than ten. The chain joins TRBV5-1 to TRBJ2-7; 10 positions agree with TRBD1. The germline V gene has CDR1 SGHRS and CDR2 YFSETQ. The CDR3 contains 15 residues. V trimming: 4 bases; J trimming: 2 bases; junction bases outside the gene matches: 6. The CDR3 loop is CASSEGQGWPYEQYF. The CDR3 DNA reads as TGCGCCAGCAGCGAGGGACAGGGGTGGCCCTACGAGCAGTACTTC.

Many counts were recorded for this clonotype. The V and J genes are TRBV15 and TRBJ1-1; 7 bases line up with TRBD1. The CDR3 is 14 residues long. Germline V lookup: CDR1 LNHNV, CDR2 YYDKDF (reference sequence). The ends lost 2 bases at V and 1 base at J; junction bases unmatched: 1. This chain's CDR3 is CATSRRTGNTEAFF. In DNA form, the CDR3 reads TGTGCCACCAGCAGACGGACAGGGAACACTGAAGCTTTCTTT.

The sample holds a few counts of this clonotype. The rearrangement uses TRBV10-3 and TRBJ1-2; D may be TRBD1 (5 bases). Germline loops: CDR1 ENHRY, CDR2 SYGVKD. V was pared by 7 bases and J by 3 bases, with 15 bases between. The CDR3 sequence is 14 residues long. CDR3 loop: CAITKVIGDYGYTF. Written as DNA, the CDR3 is TGTGCCATCACCAAGGTGATAGGGGACTATGGCTACACCTTC.

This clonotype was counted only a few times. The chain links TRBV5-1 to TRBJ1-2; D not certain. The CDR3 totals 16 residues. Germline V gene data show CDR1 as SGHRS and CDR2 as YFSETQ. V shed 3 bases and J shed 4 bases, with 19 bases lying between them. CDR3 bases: TGCGCCAGCAGCTCCGAATCACAGAGAGCTTCCTATGGCTACACCTTC. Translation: CASSSESQRASYGYTF.

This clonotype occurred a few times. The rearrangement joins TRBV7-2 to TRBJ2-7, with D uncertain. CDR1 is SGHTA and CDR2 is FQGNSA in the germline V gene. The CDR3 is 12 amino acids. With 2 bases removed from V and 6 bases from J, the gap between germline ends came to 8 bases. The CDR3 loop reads CASSLTSFEQYF. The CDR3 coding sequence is TGTGCCAGCAGCTTAACGAGTTTCGAGCAGTACTTC.

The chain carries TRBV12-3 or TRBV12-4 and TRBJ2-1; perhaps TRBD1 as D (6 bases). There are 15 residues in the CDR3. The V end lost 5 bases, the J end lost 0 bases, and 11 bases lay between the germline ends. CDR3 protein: CASSPRDNSYNEQFF. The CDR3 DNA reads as TGTGCCAGCAGTCCCCGGGACAACTCCTACAATGAGCAGTTCTTC.

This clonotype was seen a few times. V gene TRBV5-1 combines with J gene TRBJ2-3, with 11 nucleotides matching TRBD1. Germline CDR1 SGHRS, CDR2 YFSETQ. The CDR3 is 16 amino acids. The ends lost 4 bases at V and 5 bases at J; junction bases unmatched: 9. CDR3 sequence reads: CASSLAGTGGGDTQYF. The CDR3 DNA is TGCGCCAGCAGCCTCGCCGGGACAGGGGGAGGAGATACGCAGTATTTT.

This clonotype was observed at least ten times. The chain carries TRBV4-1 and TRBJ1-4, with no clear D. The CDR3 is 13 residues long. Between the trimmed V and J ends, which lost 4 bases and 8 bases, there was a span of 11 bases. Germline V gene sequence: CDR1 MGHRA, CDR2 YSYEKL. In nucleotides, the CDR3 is TGCGCCAGCAGCCTTCCGGAGGGCGAAAAACTGTTTTTT. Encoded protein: CASSLPEGEKLFF.

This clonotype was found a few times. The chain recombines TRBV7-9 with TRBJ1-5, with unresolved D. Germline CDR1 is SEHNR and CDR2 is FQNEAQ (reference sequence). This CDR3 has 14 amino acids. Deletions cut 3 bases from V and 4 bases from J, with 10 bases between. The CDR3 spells CASSFSDGNQPQHF. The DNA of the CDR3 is TGTGCCAGCAGCTTTAGTGATGGTAATCAGCCCCAGCATTTT.

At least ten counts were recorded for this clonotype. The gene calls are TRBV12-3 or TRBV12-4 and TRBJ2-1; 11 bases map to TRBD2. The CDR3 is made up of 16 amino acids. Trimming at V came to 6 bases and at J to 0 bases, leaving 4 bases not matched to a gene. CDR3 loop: CASSPTSGVSYNEQFF. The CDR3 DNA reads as TGTGCCAGCAGCCCGACTAGCGGGGTCTCCTACAATGAGCAGTTCTTC.

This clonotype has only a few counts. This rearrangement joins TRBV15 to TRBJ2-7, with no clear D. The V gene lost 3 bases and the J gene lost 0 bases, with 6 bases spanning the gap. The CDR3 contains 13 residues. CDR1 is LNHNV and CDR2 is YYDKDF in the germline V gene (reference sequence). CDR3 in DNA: TGTGCCACCAGCAGCACCAACTCCTACGAGCAGTACTTC. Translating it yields CATSSTNSYEQYF.

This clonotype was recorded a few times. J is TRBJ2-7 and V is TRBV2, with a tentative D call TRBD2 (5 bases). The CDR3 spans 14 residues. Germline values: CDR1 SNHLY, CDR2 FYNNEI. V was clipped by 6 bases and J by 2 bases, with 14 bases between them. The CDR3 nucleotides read TGTGCCAGCAGCGAAACAGCCGGGGCCTACGAGCAGTACTTC. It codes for CASSETAGAYEQYF. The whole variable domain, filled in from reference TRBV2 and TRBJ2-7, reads EPEVTQTPSHQVTQMGQEVILRCVPISNHLYFYWYRQILGQKVEFLVSFYNNEISEKSEIFDDQFSVERPDGSNFTLKIRSTKLEDSAMYFCASSETAGAYEQYFGPGTRLTVT.

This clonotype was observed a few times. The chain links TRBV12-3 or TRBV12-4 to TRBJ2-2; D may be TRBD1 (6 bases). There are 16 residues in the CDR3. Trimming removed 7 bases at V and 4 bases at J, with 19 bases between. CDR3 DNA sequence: TGTGCCAGCAAGCCCATCGTGGGGGCGGGCACCGGGGAGCTGTTTTTT. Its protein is CASKPIVGAGTGELFF.

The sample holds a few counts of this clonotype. CDR3 sequence reads: CASSQGSTSAHTQYF. CDR3 sequence (DNA): TGTGCCAGCAGCCAAGGTTCGACTAGCGCACATACGCAGTATTTT. The chain couples TRBV3-1 to TRBJ2-3; TRBD2 matches at 8 bases. Losses at the gene ends were 1 base for V and 7 bases for J; bases not matched to a gene: 7. This CDR3 comprises 15 residues. From germline, CDR1 is LGHDT and CDR2 YNNKEL (reference sequence).

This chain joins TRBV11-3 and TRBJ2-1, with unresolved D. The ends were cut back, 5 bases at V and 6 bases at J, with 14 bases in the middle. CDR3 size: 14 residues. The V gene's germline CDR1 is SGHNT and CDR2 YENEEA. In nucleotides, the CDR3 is TGTGCCAGCAGCCCCCCTTCAAGGGCCAATGAGCAGTTCTTC. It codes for CASSPPSRANEQFF.